This T cell receptor beta chain was obtained from a study of T cell responses to AZD1222 COVID-19 vaccine. Concerning this clone: What it recognizes is unknown.

Pooled in the analysis were second doses at about 4 or about 12 weeks. Study-wide points: Females made up more of the donors, who were largely white British, and clonal diversity may have come out too low. Seropositive at baseline were only six AZD1222 recipients. In all cases, repertoires were sampled only after the peak T cell response.

Clones were read by immunoSEQ multiplex PCR, and TCRdb kept only the in-frame ones, dropping some. The table shows about 150,000 clones, with 92% occurring only once. The CDR3 contains 12 residues. J gave up 8 bases and V 4 bases, and 6 bases lay outside the gene matches. Germline V lookup: CDR1 SQVTM, CDR2 ANQGSEA. Here the sequenced sample was peripheral blood, taken 28 days after the second AZD1222 dose. This clonotype was obtained from an adult who received the AZD1222 COVID-19 vaccine. This rearrangement joins TRBV29-1 to TRBJ1-1; TRBD1 matches 8 bases. The CDR3 protein is CSVVRQGREAFF. The DNA for the CDR3 is TGCAGCGTTGTGAGACAGGGGCGGGAAGCTTTCTTT.